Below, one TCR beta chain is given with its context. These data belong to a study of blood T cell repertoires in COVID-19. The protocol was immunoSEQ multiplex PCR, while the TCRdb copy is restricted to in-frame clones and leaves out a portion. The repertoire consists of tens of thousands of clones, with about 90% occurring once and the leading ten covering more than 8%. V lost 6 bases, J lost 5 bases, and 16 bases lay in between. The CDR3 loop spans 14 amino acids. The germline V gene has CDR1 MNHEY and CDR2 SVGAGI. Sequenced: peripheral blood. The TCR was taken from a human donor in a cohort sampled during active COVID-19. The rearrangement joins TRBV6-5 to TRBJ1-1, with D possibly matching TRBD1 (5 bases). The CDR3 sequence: CASRKEGPGTEAFF. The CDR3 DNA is TGTGCCAGCAGGAAGGAGGGGCCGGGGACTGAAGCTTTCTTT.